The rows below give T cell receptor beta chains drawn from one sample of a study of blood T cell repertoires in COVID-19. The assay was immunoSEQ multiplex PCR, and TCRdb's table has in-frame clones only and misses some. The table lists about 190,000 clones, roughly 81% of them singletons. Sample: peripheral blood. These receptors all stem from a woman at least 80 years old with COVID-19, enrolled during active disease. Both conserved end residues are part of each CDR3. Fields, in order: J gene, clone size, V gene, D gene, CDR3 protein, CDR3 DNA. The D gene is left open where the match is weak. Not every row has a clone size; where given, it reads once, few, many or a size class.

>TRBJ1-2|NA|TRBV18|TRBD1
CASSPGTATSNYGYTF
TGTGCCAGCTCACCCGGGACAGCGACATCTAACTATGGCTACACCTTC
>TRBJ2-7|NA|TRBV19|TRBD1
CASSAQDGTGFGEQYF
TGTGCCAGTAGTGCGCAAGACGGGACAGGCTTTGGGGAGCAGTACTTC
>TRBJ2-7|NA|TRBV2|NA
CASSDQGGGYEQYF
TGTGCCAGCAGTGATCAGGGGGGAGGCTACGAGCAGTACTTC
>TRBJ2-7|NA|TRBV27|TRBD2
CASSLVSGRVYEQYF
TGTGCCAGCAGTTTAGTGAGCGGGAGGGTGTACGAGCAGTACTTC
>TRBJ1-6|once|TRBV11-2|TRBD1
CASSSDRGNSPLHF
TGTGCCAGCAGCTCCGACAGGGGTAATTCACCCCTCCACTTT
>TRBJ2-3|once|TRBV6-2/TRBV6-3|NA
CASSYPLAGWSDTQYF
TGTGCCAGCAGTTACCCCTTAGCAGGGTGGTCAGATACGCAGTATTTT
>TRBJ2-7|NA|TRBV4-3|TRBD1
CASSQDWLTGLEQYF
TGCGCCAGCAGCCAAGATTGGTTGACAGGGCTCGAGCAGTACTTC
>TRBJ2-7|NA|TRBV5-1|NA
CASSLVPGQDYEQYF
TGCGCCAGCAGCTTGGTTCCGGGACAAGACTACGAGCAGTACTTC
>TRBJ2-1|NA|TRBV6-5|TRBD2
CASSRKLGGYNEQFF
TGTGCCAGCAGTCGTAAGCTCGGGGGGTACAATGAGCAGTTCTTC
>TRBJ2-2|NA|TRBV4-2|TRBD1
CASSAGTENTGELFF
TGTGCCAGCAGCGCCGGGACAGAGAACACCGGGGAGCTGTTTTTT
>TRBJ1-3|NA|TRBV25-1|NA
CASSPRGAGNTIYF
TGTGCCAGCAGTCCCCGGGGGGCGGGAAACACCATATATTTT
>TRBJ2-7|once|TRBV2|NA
CASSYLSSYEQYF
TGTGCCAGCAGTTACCTAAGCTCCTACGAGCAGTACTTC
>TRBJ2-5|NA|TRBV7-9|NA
CASSSTQTAIETQYF
TGTGCCAGCAGCTCGACTCAGACAGCCATAGAGACCCAGTACTTC
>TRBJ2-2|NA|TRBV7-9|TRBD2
CASSLGLAANTGELFF
TGTGCCAGCAGCCTGGGACTAGCAGCGAACACCGGGGAGCTGTTTTTT
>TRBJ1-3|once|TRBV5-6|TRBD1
CASSLVGQGSGNTIYF
TGTGCCAGCAGCTTGGTGGGACAGGGCTCTGGAAACACCATATATTTT
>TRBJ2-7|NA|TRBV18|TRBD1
CASSPDDREMWEQYF
TGTGCCAGCTCACCAGATGACAGGGAGATGTGGGAGCAGTACTTC
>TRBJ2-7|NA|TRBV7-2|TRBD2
CASSTQRGDEQYF
TGTGCCAGCAGCACACAACGGGGGGACGAGCAGTACTTC
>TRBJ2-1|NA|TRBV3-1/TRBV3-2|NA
CASSQLSLLNEQFF
TGTGCCAGCAGCCAACTCTCACTATTGAATGAGCAGTTCTTC
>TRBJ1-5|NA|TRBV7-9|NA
CASSNSEQPQHF
TGTGCCAGCAGTAACAGTGAACAGCCCCAGCATTTT
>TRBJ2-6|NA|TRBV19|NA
CASSPLTGGANVLTF
TGTGCCAGTAGTCCCTTAACGGGTGGGGCCAACGTCCTGACTTTC
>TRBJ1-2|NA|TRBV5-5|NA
CASSLSGVGYGYTF
TGTGCCAGCAGCTTATCGGGGGTGGGCTATGGCTACACCTTC
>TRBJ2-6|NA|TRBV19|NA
CASRKLGGAGANVLTF
TGTGCCAGCAGAAAGTTGGGGGGAGCTGGGGCCAACGTCCTGACTTTC
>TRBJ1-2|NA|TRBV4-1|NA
CASSQPGQKGGYTF
TGCGCCAGCAGCCAGCCCGGACAGAAGGGTGGCTACACCTTC
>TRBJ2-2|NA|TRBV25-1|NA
CASSEWGSGNTGELFF
TGTGCCAGCAGTGAATGGGGTAGCGGGAACACCGGGGAGCTGTTTTTT
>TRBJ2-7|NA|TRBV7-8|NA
CASSQAVRYEQYF
TGTGCCAGCAGTCAAGCGGTTCGCTACGAGCAGTACTTC
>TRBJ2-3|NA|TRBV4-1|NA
CASSSRQTLGTDTQYF
TGCGCCAGCAGCTCCCGACAGACATTAGGAACAGATACGCAGTATTTT
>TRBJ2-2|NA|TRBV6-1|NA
CASSELTGPTGELFF
TGTGCCAGCAGTGAACTTACAGGTCCCACCGGGGAGCTGTTTTTT
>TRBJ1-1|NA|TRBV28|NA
CASSLWGGTEAFF
TGTGCCAGCAGTTTATGGGGGGGCACTGAAGCTTTCTTT
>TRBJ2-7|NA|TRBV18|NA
CASSDPGGYEQYF
TGTGCCAGCTCAGATCCGGGCGGGTACGAGCAGTACTTC
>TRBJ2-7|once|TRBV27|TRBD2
CASKLAGAYEQYF
TGTGCCAGCAAACTAGCGGGAGCGTACGAGCAGTACTTC
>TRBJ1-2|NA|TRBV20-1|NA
CSASFRGGSYGYTF
TGCAGTGCTAGTTTCCGGGGAGGAAGCTATGGCTACACCTTC
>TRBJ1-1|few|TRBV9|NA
CASSVGAYTEAFF
TGTGCCAGCAGCGTAGGAGCGTACACTGAAGCTTTCTTT
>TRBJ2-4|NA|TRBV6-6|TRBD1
CASTISGTGRNIQYF
TGTGCCAGCACCATCTCCGGGACAGGGAGGAACATTCAGTACTTC
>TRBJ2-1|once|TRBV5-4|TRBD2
CASSLTTGLYNEQFF
TGTGCCAGCAGCCTGACAACGGGACTATACAATGAGCAGTTCTTC
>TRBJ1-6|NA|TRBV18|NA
CASSHTGGLNNSPLHF
TGTGCCAGCTCTCATACCGGGGGGCTCAATAATTCACCCCTCCACTTT
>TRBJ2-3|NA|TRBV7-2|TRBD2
CASSLWASGENTQYF
TGTGCCAGCAGCTTATGGGCTAGCGGAGAAAATACGCAGTATTTT
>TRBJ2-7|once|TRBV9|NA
CASSVAGVGEQYF
TGTGCCAGCAGCGTAGCGGGGGTCGGCGAGCAGTACTTC
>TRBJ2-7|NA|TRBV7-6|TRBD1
CASSPQGDPFYEQYF
TGTGCCAGCAGCCCCCAGGGGGACCCCTTCTACGAGCAGTACTTC
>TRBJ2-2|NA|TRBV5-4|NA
CASSSTDLGELFF
TGTGCCAGCAGCTCGACAGATCTTGGGGAGCTGTTTTTT
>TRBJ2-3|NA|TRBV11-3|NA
CASSFQGTDTQYF
TGTGCCAGCAGCTTCCAGGGAACAGATACGCAGTATTTT
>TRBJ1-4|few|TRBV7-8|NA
CASSLTPPTTELFF
TGTGCCAGCAGCTTAACACCGCCCACGACTGAACTGTTTTTT
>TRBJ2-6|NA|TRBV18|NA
CASSPPLPGANVLTF
TGTGCCAGCTCACCTCCCCTCCCTGGGGCCAACGTCCTGACTTTC
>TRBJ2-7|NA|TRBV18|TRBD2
CASSPGGSGSGTYEQYF
TGTGCCAGCTCACCAGGGGGTAGCGGGAGCGGGACCTACGAGCAGTACTTC
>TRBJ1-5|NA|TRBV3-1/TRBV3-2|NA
CASSGTGNQPQHF
TGTGCCAGCAGTGGAACAGGGAATCAGCCCCAGCATTTT
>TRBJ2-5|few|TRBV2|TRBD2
CASSRSGIVQETQYF
TGTGCCAGCAGTCGTAGCGGGATCGTCCAAGAGACCCAGTACTTC
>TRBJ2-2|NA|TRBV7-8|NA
CASTLKLYDTGELFF
TGTGCCAGCACCTTAAAACTCTATGACACCGGGGAGCTGTTTTTT
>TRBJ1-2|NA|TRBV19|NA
CASSPQGHNYGYTF
TGTGCCAGTAGTCCGCAGGGGCACAACTATGGCTACACCTTC
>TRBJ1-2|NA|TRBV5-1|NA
CASSSGGPSYGYTF
TGCGCCAGCAGCTCCGGGGGACCGAGCTATGGCTACACCTTC
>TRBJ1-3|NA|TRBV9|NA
CASSVGGSSGNTIYF
TGTGCCAGCAGCGTAGGAGGCAGCTCTGGAAACACCATATATTTT
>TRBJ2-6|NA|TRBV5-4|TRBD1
CASSTARGRSGANVLTF
TGTGCCAGCAGTACAGCCAGGGGGCGAAGTGGGGCCAACGTCCTGACTTTC
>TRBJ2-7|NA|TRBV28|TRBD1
CASSQPTGEQYF
TGTGCCAGCAGTCAACCGACAGGGGAGCAGTACTTC
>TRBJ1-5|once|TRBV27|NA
CASSFTGDEPQHF
TGTGCCAGCAGTTTTACAGGTGACGAACCCCAGCATTTT